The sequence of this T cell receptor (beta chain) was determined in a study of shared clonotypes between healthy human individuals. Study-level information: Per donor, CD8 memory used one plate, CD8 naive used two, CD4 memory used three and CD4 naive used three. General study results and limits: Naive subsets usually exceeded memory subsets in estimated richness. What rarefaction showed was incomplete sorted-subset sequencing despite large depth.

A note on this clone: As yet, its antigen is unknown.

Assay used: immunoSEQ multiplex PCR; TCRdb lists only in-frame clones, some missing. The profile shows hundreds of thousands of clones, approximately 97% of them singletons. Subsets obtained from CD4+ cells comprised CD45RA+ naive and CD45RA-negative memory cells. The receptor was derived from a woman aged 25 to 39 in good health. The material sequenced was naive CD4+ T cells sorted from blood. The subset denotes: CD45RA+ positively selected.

The CDR3 DNA sequence: TGTGCCAGCAGCTTAGTGCAGGGTTCTAATGAAAAACTGTTTTTT. Translated: CASSLVQGSNEKLFF. The gene calls are TRBV7-9 and TRBJ1-4, with D perhaps TRBD1 (5 bases). Between the trimmed V and J ends, which lost 1 base and 3 bases, there was a span of 9 bases. There are 15 residues in the CDR3. From germline, CDR1 is SEHNR and CDR2 FQNEAQ (reference sequence).